Presented here are 20 T cell receptor beta chains from one specimen sequenced in a study of blood T cells in healthy people across ages. A J-beta primer mix and a sample-barcoded 5' primer were used in a second PCR of about 7 to 11 cycles. TCRdb re-analysed the 5' RACE reads in MiXCR, keeping a single row per CDR3 protein. The sample contains 450,000 to 600,000 distinct CDR3 sequences, roughly a quarter of which appear only once. This sample was also put to use in a study of T cells of mothers and their children.

The source material was blood. Receptors were obtained from a boy between 2 and 10 years old in good health.

The rearrangement joins TRBV7-9 to TRBJ1-3, with 8 bases identical to TRBD1. The CDR3 loop spans 15 amino acids. In germline, CDR1 is SEHNR, CDR2 FQNEAQ (reference sequence). The ends lost 5 bases at V and 0 bases at J; junction bases unmatched: 3. DNA of the CDR3: TGTGCCAGCAGCGGGGACAGGAACTCTGGAAACACCATATATTTT. This sequence encodes CASSGDRNSGNTIYF. Together with reference TRBV7-9 and TRBJ1-3, the CDR3 gives the full variable domain: DTGVSQNPRHKITKRGQNVTFRCDPISEHNRLYWYRQTLGQGPEFLTYFQNEAQLEKSRLLSDRFSAERPKGSFSTLEIQRTEQGDSAMYLCASSGDRNSGNTIYFGEGSWLTVV.

This clonotype came up once. The genes are TRBV7-9 and TRBJ2-7, with 9 bases lining up with TRBD2. CDR3 size: 16 residues. V dropped 2 bases and J dropped 7; count of bases not matched to a gene: 12. Germline CDR1 is SEHNR and CDR2 is FQNEAQ (reference sequence). The CDR3 DNA follows: TGTGCCAGCAGCTTAAACTGGCGGGAGGGCCGTGAAGAGCAGTACTTC. Its translation: CASSLNWREGREEQYF.

The gene calls are TRBV6-1 and TRBJ2-5, with TRBD1 identical over 10 bases. The CDR3 totals 15 residues. J gave up 5 bases and V 5 bases, and 8 bases lay outside the gene matches. The germline CDR1 and CDR2 sequences are MNHNS and SASEGT. The CDR3 DNA sequence: TGTGCCAGCAGTACGGACAGGGGGAATTGGGAGACCCAGTACTTC. Residues: CASSTDRGNWETQYF.

This chain joins TRBV29-1 and TRBJ2-5, with D perhaps TRBD1 (6 bases). This CDR3 region has 14 residues. Germline values: CDR1 SQVTM, CDR2 ANQGSEA. V dropped 7 bases and J dropped 3 bases, with 18 bases sitting between them. In DNA form, the CDR3 reads TGCAGCGCCGTGAAGGGGGTGGAAAAAGAGACCCAGTACTTC. It encodes CSAVKGVEKETQYF.

This clonotype was seen a handful of times. The genes are TRBV5-4 and TRBJ1-2; a possible D gene is TRBD1 (5 bases). The CDR3 contains 15 residues. CDR1 and CDR2 from the germline V gene are SGHNT and YYREEE (reference sequence). The V end lost 3 bases, the J end lost 8 bases, and 20 bases lay between the germline ends. The DNA of the CDR3 is TGTGCCAGCAGCTCCCCCGAAGGGACCCAGGGCGGCTACACCTTC. It specifies CASSSPEGTQGGYTF.

This sequence joins TRBV28 and TRBJ2-1; D may correspond to TRBD1 or TRBD2 (5 bases each). The better agreement between TRBJ2-5 and the DNA end casts doubt on the J call. Germline V gene lookup returns CDR1 MDHEN and CDR2 SYDVKM. The CDR3 loop spans 18 amino acids. CDR3 DNA: TGTGCCAGCAGTTTTGGGATGACGGGGCTCCCGGTAGGAGAGACCCAGTACTTC. This translates into CASSFGMTGLPVGETQYF.

This rearrangement joins TRBV6-2 or TRBV6-3 to TRBJ2-5; possibly TRBD1 or TRBD2 for D (6 bases each). Gene TRBJ2-7 matches the end of the DNA better, so the J call may be wrong. This CDR3 comprises 11 residues. Germline V gene sequence: CDR1 MNHEY, CDR2 SVGEGT. The CDR3 loop is CASGGPLEQYF. CDR3 DNA sequence: TGTGCCAGCGGGGGGCCTCTCGAGCAGTACTTC.

In this sample, this clonotype turned up a few times. The rearrangement joins TRBV7-2 to TRBJ1-2, with D tentatively TRBD1 (5 bases). Germline CDR1 SGHTA, CDR2 FQGNSA. The CDR3 covers 15 residues. V lost 2 bases and J 8 bases, leaving 18 bases between the germline ends. The CDR3 DNA reads as TGTGCCAGCAGCTTAAGTTCGTGGGGGTCCGCAGGCTACACCTTC. This sequence encodes CASSLSSWGSAGYTF.

V and J are TRBV29-1 and TRBJ1-4, with 10 bases aligning to TRBD1. The length of the CDR3 is 18 residues. Trimming cost V 0 bases and J 0 bases; bases outside gene matches: 7. From germline, CDR1 is SQVTM and CDR2 ANQGSEA. The CDR3 DNA reads TGCAGCGTTGAAGATCCTGGGACAGGGGATGCAACTAATGAAAAACTGTTTTTT. It encodes CSVEDPGTGDATNEKLFF.

The CDR3 DNA reads TGCGCCAGCAGCCGACAGGGGTATGACTATGGCTACACCTTC. It codes for CASSRQGYDYGYTF. J is TRBJ1-2 and V is TRBV5-1; 8 bases are a match to TRBD1. Germline CDR1 reads SGHRS; CDR2 reads YFSETQ. The CDR3 totals 14 residues. Losses at the gene ends were 4 bases for V and 3 bases for J; bases not matched to a gene: 5.

The CDR3 here is CSATGDRVFTDTQYF. The CDR3 DNA reads as TGCAGTGCTACCGGGGACAGGGTTTTCACAGATACGCAGTATTTT. The J gene is TRBJ2-3, the V gene TRBV20-1, with TRBD1 matching 9 bases. The CDR3 consists of 15 residues. Germline trimming cut 4 bases from V and 2 bases from J; bases unmatched to any gene: 7. The germline V gene has CDR1 DFQATT and CDR2 SNEGSKA (reference sequence).

The chain has TRBV6-2 or TRBV6-3 and TRBJ2-7, with 7 nucleotides matching TRBD1. This CDR3 region has 15 residues. The ends lost 5 bases at V and 3 bases at J; junction bases unmatched: 10. Germline V gene lookup returns CDR1 MNHEY and CDR2 SVGEGT. CDR3 DNA: TGTGCCAGCAGTCCCCTGGGACGGACAGGCTACGAGCAGTACTTC. Amino acid sequence: CASSPLGRTGYEQYF.

This clonotype was recorded at least ten times. This chain joins TRBV7-2 and TRBJ2-3, with 8 nucleotides matching TRBD2. The germline V gene encodes CDR1 SGHTA and CDR2 FQGNSA. This CDR3 has 15 residues. V was pared by 3 bases and J by 4 bases, with 6 bases of the junction left unmatched. CDR3 loop: CASSLQPGRADTQYF. CDR3 bases: TGTGCCAGCAGCTTGCAGCCCGGGAGGGCAGATACGCAGTATTTT. Drawing the rest from reference TRBV7-2 and TRBJ2-3, the complete variable domain is GAGVSQSPSNKVTEKGKDVELRCDPISGHTALYWYRQSLGQGLEFLIYFQGNSAPDKSGLPSDRFSAERTGGSVSTLTIQRTQQEDSAVYLCASSLQPGRADTQYFGPGTRLTVL.

The chain couples TRBV27 to TRBJ2-6; D possibly matches TRBD1 or TRBD2 (5 bases each). Germline CDR1 MNHEY, CDR2 SMNVEV (reference sequence). Trimming took off 5 bases at V and 6 bases at J, with 11 bases between the two ends. The CDR3 is made up of 14 amino acids. The CDR3 spells CASSLGTQANVLTF. CDR3 DNA sequence: TGTGCCAGCAGTCTAGGGACGCAGGCCAACGTCCTGACTTTC.

This clonotype was counted a few times. This chain joins TRBV2 and TRBJ1-4; D is perhaps TRBD1 (5 bases). The CDR3 is 14 residues long. V lost 4 bases to trimming and J lost 7 bases, with 13 bases between them. Germline V gene lookup returns CDR1 SNHLY and CDR2 FYNNEI. In DNA form, the CDR3 reads TGTGCCAGCAGTGGGGGGAGCTTGACTGAAAAACTGTTTTTT. Protein product: CASSGGSLTEKLFF.

There are a few counts of this clonotype. The chain recombines TRBV5-5 with TRBJ2-7; D gene unclear. V was pared by 0 bases and J by 0 bases, with 7 bases between. The CDR3 consists of 14 residues. Germline CDR1 reads SGHKS; CDR2 reads YYEKEE (reference sequence). The CDR3 sequence is CASSLAVNSYEQYF. The CDR3 DNA follows: TGTGCCAGCAGCTTGGCGGTCAACTCCTACGAGCAGTACTTC.

The sample holds a few counts of this clonotype. CDR3 DNA sequence: TGCAGCGGGGGAGTGGAGACCCAGTACTTC. This encodes CSGGVETQYF. The genes are TRBV29-1 and TRBJ2-5; maybe TRBD2 (5 bases). Trimming left V 7 bases short and J 5 bases short, with 8 bases between. Germline CDR1 is SQVTM and CDR2 is ANQGSEA. This CDR3 contains 10 residues.

The table lists this clonotype with a few counts. The chain combines TRBV25-1 with TRBJ2-2; 8 bases are a match to TRBD1. V gave up 1 base and J gave up 3 bases; unmatched junction bases: 10. In germline, CDR1 is MGHDK, CDR2 SYGVNS. CDR3 length: 18 amino acids. CDR3 coding DNA: TGTGCCAGCAGTGAATGGGGGACAGGTTTGGCCGACACCGGGGAGCTGTTTTTT. Protein: CASSEWGTGLADTGELFF.

A few counts support this clonotype. The CDR3 nucleotides are TGTGCCAGCAGCCAAGACGGGGGGCGATACGAGCAGTACTTC. Translation gives CASSQDGGRYEQYF. The chain links TRBV3-1 to TRBJ2-7; weak D call: TRBD2 (7 bases). V was cut by 0 bases and J by 4 bases, with 10 bases left in between. This CDR3 is 14 amino acids long. Germline V gene sequence: CDR1 LGHDT, CDR2 YNNKEL (reference sequence).

This clonotype was counted a few times. V usage is TRBV7-2 and J usage is TRBJ2-1; no clear D gene. The J call could be wrong; TRBJ2-7 is a better fit for the DNA end. From germline, CDR1 is SGHTA and CDR2 FQGNSA. The CDR3 has 15 amino acids. The CDR3 DNA follows: TGTGCCAGCAGTCTTCTTAATCTTCCCTCGGACGAGCAGTACTTC. This codes for CASSLLNLPSDEQYF.